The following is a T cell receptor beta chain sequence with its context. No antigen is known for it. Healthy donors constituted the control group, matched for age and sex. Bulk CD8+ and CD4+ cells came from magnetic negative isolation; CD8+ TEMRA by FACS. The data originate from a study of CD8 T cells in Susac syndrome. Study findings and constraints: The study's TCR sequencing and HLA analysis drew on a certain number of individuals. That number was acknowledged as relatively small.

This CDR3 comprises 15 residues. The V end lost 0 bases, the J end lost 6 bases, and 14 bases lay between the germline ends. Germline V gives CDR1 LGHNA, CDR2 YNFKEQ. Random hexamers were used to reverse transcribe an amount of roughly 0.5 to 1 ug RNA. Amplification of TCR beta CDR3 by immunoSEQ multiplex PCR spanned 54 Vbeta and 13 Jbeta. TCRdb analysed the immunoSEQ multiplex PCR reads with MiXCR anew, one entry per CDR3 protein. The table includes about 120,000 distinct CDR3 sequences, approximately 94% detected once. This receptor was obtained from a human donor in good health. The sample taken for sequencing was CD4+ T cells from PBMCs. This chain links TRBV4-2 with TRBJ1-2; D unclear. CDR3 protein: CASSQDAGRENGYTF. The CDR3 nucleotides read TGTGCCAGCAGCCAAGATGCCGGGCGGGAGAATGGCTACACCTTC.